These 11 T cell receptor beta chains came from one sample sequenced in a study of T cells in Graves' hyperthyroidism and ophthalmopathy. Amplification targeted TCR beta CDR3 regions from RNA transcripts. The TCR CDR3 was amplified in a first-round RT-PCR using the HTBI primer set. TCRdb re-derived calls from the multiplex PCR reads in MiXCR, one entry per CDR3 protein. The data contain under 300,000 distinct CDR3 sequences, about 14% of them seen just once; the ten biggest clones take up more than 7.5%. The sequenced material came from blood. These receptors originate from a woman in her twenties or thirties with Graves' hyperthyroidism that later progressed to Graves' ophthalmopathy.

In the case of this clonotype: This likely comes from a read error, as the CDR3 has no conserved phenylalanine or tryptophan at its end. The chain uses TRBV6-2 or TRBV6-3 and TRBJ2-1; 8 bases map to TRBD2. V lost 8 bases, J lost 3 bases, and 6 bases stayed unmatched. This CDR3 is built from 14 residues. Germline V gene lookup returns CDR1 MNHEY and CDR2 SVGEGT. The CDR3 sequence: CASAYSGVYNEQFL. For the CDR3, the DNA is TGTGCCAGCGCCTATAGCGGGGTCTACAATGAGCAGTTCCTC.

The rearrangement joins TRBV6-2 or TRBV6-3 to TRBJ2-6; D call uncertain. Trimming stripped 2 bases from V and 0 bases from J, with 8 bases between. This CDR3 is built from 16 residues. Germline CDR1 is MNHEY and CDR2 is SVGEGT. The CDR3 region has the DNA TGTGCCAGCAGTTACCCCCCCTCCTCTGGGGCCAACGTCCTGACTTTC. Encoded protein: CASSYPPSSGANVLTF.

This clonotype was detected a few times. The chain combines TRBV6-6 with TRBJ2-2, with TRBD1 identical over 11 bases. Germline loops: CDR1 MNHNY, CDR2 SVGAGI (reference sequence). The CDR3 has 19 amino acids. After removal of 2 bases from V and 0 bases from J, the junction contained 8 bases not matched to a gene. In nucleotides, the CDR3 is TGTGCCAGCAGTTACCCCCGGGACAGGGGGAGGCCGAACACCGGGGAGCTGTTTTTT. Protein sequence: CASSYPRDRGRPNTGELFF.

Many counts were recorded for this clonotype. The chain couples TRBV13 to TRBJ2-3, with TRBD2 identical over 7 bases. The germline CDR1 and CDR2 sequences are PRHDT and FYEKMQ (reference sequence). J lost 0 bases, V lost 0 bases, and 9 bases had no gene match. The CDR3 is 18 amino acids. In nucleotides, the CDR3 is TGTGCCAGCAGCTTAGGCCTCAGCGGGATATTTAGCACAGATACGCAGTATTTT. Protein sequence: CASSLGLSGIFSTDTQYF.

This sequence joins TRBV4-1 and TRBJ2-7; 7 bases line up with TRBD2. Germline V gene data show CDR1 as MGHRA and CDR2 as YSYEKL. V was clipped by 7 bases and J by 2 bases; unmatched bases: 8. The CDR3 loop spans 14 amino acids. The CDR3 region has the DNA TGCGCCAGCACCCTGACAAGCGGGACCTACGAGCAGTACTTC. Its protein product is CASTLTSGTYEQYF.

This clonotype was seen a handful of times. The chain is built from TRBV28 and TRBJ2-5, with a tentative D call TRBD2 (5 bases). CDR3 size: 13 residues. Germline V gene data show CDR1 as MDHEN and CDR2 as SYDVKM. V was clipped by 2 bases and J by 2 bases, with 6 bases between them. Here the CDR3 reads CASSLGEQETQYF. CDR3 sequence (DNA): TGTGCCAGCAGTTTAGGGGAGCAAGAGACCCAGTACTTC.

Comment on this clonotype: A read error is likely, as this CDR3 ends without the conserved phenylalanine or tryptophan. DNA for the CDR3: TGTGCCAGCAGTGAAAACAGGGCTGGGGCCAACGTCCTGACTCTC. Protein product: CASSENRAGANVLTL. This sequence joins TRBV2 and TRBJ2-6, with D possibly matching TRBD1 (6 bases). The CDR3 sequence is 15 residues long. The germline V gene has CDR1 SNHLY and CDR2 FYNNEI. Trimming took off 2 bases at V and 2 bases at J, with 7 bases between the two ends.

This clonotype was observed a few times. The rearrangement joins TRBV4-1 to TRBJ2-2; the D gene is possibly TRBD1 (6 bases). Germline lookup yields CDR1 MGHRA and CDR2 YSYEKL. The CDR3 spans 16 residues. V was pared by 1 base and J by 0 bases, with 9 bases between. The CDR3 coding sequence is TGCGCCAGCAGCCAAGTTCAGGGGCCGAACACCGGGGAGCTGTTTTTT. As protein: CASSQVQGPNTGELFF.

The sample holds a few counts of this clonotype. A read error is possible here, since a much larger clone lies one base away. The chain carries TRBV7-2 and TRBJ2-2; TRBD2 might be the D (5 bases). Germline CDR1 SGHTA, CDR2 FQGNSA. V was trimmed by 5 bases and J by 9 bases, leaving 22 bases between them. The CDR3 is 16 amino acids. The DNA of the CDR3 is TGTGCCAGCAGCCGAATACCGGGGATGGCCATGTGGGAGCTGTTTTTT. It translates to CASSRIPGMAMWELFF.

The table lists this clonotype with many counts. The chain is built from TRBV12-3 or TRBV12-4 and TRBJ2-7; D uncertain. This CDR3 is built from 12 residues. Trimming pared 3 bases from V and 5 bases from J, leaving 8 bases between. CDR3 sequence: CASSLGSHEQYF. DNA of the CDR3: TGTGCCAGCAGTTTGGGGTCCCACGAGCAGTACTTC.

This clonotype was counted ten times or more. The rearrangement joins TRBV10-3 to TRBJ1-2; TRBD1 is a possible D gene (6 bases). The germline CDR1 and CDR2 sequences are ENHRY and SYGVKD. There are 13 residues in the CDR3. The germline V and J ends were trimmed by 4 bases and 6 bases, with 12 bases remaining between them. CDR3 region: CAISGGWDNGYTF. Here the CDR3 DNA reads TGTGCCATCAGTGGTGGTTGGGACAATGGCTACACCTTC.